This TCR beta chain is drawn from a study of T cells in Graves' hyperthyroidism and ophthalmopathy. This CDR3 region has 15 residues. Germline CDR1 reads SGHRS; CDR2 reads YFSETQ. V was clipped by 0 bases and J by 3 bases; unmatched bases: 5. RNA transcripts were the template for amplifying TCR beta CDR3 regions. The TCR CDR3 first-round RT-PCR relied on the HTBI primer set. One entry per CDR3 protein results from TCRdb running MiXCR on the multiplex PCR reads. This sample yields about 580,000 distinct CDR3 sequences, of which roughly 13% are seen a single time; 4.5% to 6% belongs to the top ten. General study points: In simple terms, a model built on 13 V-J features told ophthalmopathy apart from stable hyperthyroidism.

This clonotype was detected a few times. Its specificity is unknown. The sequence was collected from a woman aged 25 to 39 with Graves' hyperthyroidism that later progressed to Graves' ophthalmopathy. Specimen: blood. The chain employs TRBV5-1 and TRBJ2-7; 8 bases are shared with TRBD1. CDR3 sequence: CASSLDGQGSYEQYF. The CDR3 bases are TGCGCCAGCAGCTTGGATGGACAGGGCAGCTACGAGCAGTACTTC.